These 30 T cell receptor beta chains originate from one sample sequenced in a study of shared clonotypes between healthy human individuals. Produced via immunoSEQ multiplex PCR; TCRdb's table is partial and in-frame only. The sample holds 1 million to 1.2 million clones, 70% to 85% seen once. Material: memory CD4+ T cells from PBMCs. Noted subset: CD45RA-negative fraction. All receptors derive from a man aged 18-30 years in good health. Some clones in this sample may be carry-over from other donors' samples.

This clone was recorded once. The rearrangement links TRBV9 to TRBJ1-1, with D unclear. This CDR3 spans 13 amino acids. Trimming took 4 bases from V and 4 from J, leaving 11 bases between them. Per the germline V gene, CDR1 is SGDLS and CDR2 is YYNGEE. The CDR3: CASSSLRGTEAFF. The CDR3 coding sequence is TGTGCCAGCAGCTCCCTTCGGGGCACTGAAGCTTTCTTT.

CDR3: CASLGQGAGEQYF. CDR3 nucleotides: TGTGCCTCATTGGGACAGGGGGCAGGCGAGCAGTACTTC. The rearrangement uses TRBV28 and TRBJ2-7; 12 bases line up with TRBD1. This CDR3 region has 13 residues. With V trimmed by 11 bases and J by 6 bases, 8 bases remained unmatched. Germline CDR1 is MDHEN and CDR2 is SYDVKM.

The chain uses TRBV11-3 and TRBJ1-1; weak D call: TRBD1 (5 bases). Germline CDR1 SGHNT, CDR2 YENEEA. This CDR3 has 13 amino acids. The V end was cut by 5 bases, the J end by 6 bases, with 13 bases between. CDR3 coding DNA: TGTGCCAGCAGCCACGACAGATGGGCTGAAGCTTTCTTT. This sequence encodes CASSHDRWAEAFF.

The CDR3: CASTSAEASSYNEQFF. The CDR3 nucleotides are TGTGCCAGCACCTCTGCTGAGGCTAGCTCCTACAATGAGCAGTTCTTC. V gene TRBV9 combines with J gene TRBJ2-1; no definite D call. This CDR3 spans 16 amino acids. The V and J ends lost 6 bases and 0 bases respectively, with 16 bases between them. CDR1 and CDR2 (germline): SGDLS, YYNGEE.

The chain carries TRBV30 and TRBJ2-3; the match to TRBD1 covers 8 bases. Germline V CDR1 and CDR2: GTSNPN, SVGIG (reference sequence). The CDR3 sequence is 15 residues long. The V gene end was trimmed by 5 bases and the J gene end by 2 bases; junction bases not matched to a gene: 9. CDR3 residues: CAWGIGTGSTDTQYF. CDR3 bases: TGTGCCTGGGGCATAGGGACAGGTTCCACAGATACGCAGTATTTT. Using reference TRBV30 and TRBJ2-3 for the parts outside the CDR3, the full variable domain is SQTIHQWPATLVQPVGSPLSLECTVEGTSNPNLYWYRQAAGRGLQLLFYSVGIGQISSEVPQNLSASRPQDRQFILSSKKLLLSDSGFYLCAWGIGTGSTDTQYFGPGTRLTVL.

In this sample, this clone turned up many times. V is TRBV7-9 and J is TRBJ1-2; D call uncertain. V lost 6 bases, J lost 4 bases, and 12 bases lay in between. The CDR3 is made up of 13 amino acids. Germline V CDR1 and CDR2: SEHNR, FQNEAQ (reference sequence). The CDR3 spells CASRYENSYGYTF. The CDR3 DNA follows: TGTGCCAGCAGGTACGAGAATTCCTATGGCTACACCTTC.

With respect to this clone: It may be a read error: a sequence one base away is much more abundant. This sample also contains other DNA sequences that code for the same CDR3. In DNA form, the CDR3 reads TGTGCCAGCAGCTTAACAGGGACAGATACGCAGTATTTT. Translation gives CASSLTGTDTQYF. The chain combines TRBV7-3 with TRBJ2-3; D gene uncertain. CDR1 SGHTA and CDR2 FQGTGA come from the germline V gene. Trimming pared 0 bases from V and 3 bases from J, leaving 4 bases between. The CDR3 sequence is 13 residues long.

This clone was counted only a few times. The chain recombines TRBV7-8 with TRBJ1-1, with a possible D match to TRBD1 (5 bases). The CDR3 runs to 16 residues. Between the trimmed V and J ends, which lost 3 bases and 0 bases, there was a span of 14 bases. Germline loops: CDR1 SGHVS, CDR2 FQNEAQ. The CDR3 sequence is CASSLQGTIMNTEAFF. CDR3 bases: TGTGCCAGCAGCTTGCAAGGGACCATCATGAACACTGAAGCTTTCTTT. Variable domain in full (rest from reference TRBV7-8 and TRBJ1-1): GAGVSQSPRYKVAKRGQDVALRCDPISGHVSLFWYQQALGQGPEFLTYFQNEAQLDKSGLPSDRFFAERPEGSVSTLKIQRTQQEDSAVYLCASSLQGTIMNTEAFFGQGTRLTVV.

The V and J genes are TRBV11-2 and TRBJ2-5; weak D call: TRBD2 (6 bases). Germline V lookup: CDR1 SGHAT, CDR2 FQNNGV. With 5 bases removed from V and 5 bases from J, the gap between germline ends came to 15 bases. The CDR3 is made up of 14 amino acids. The CDR3 here is CASSPRTGRETQYF. In nucleotides, the CDR3 is TGTGCCAGCAGCCCCCGGACGGGGAGGGAGACCCAGTACTTC.

This chain joins TRBV10-3 and TRBJ1-1, with 11 bases matching TRBD1. Per the germline V gene, CDR1 is ENHRY and CDR2 is SYGVKD. The CDR3 totals 13 residues. V trimming: 6 bases; J trimming: 6 bases; junction bases outside the gene matches: 3. The CDR3 is CAIRDRGQPEAFF. Written as DNA, the CDR3 is TGTGCCATCAGGGACAGGGGGCAGCCTGAAGCTTTCTTT.

This clone was counted once. The CDR3: CASSFTVDGYTF. For the CDR3, the DNA is TGTGCCAGCAGTTTTACTGTTGATGGCTACACCTTC. This chain uses TRBV6-1 with TRBJ1-2; no firm D call. Germline CDR1 is MNHNS and CDR2 is SASEGT. V dropped 5 bases and J dropped 6 bases, with 10 bases sitting between them. The CDR3 has 12 amino acids.

The table lists this clone with a count of one. The gene calls are TRBV9 and TRBJ2-1; 9 nucleotides align to TRBD2. With V trimmed by 4 bases and J by 7 bases, 9 bases remained unmatched. Germline lookup yields CDR1 SGDLS and CDR2 YYNGEE. This CDR3 comprises 15 residues. The CDR3 sequence: CASSSTGGRVNEQFF. The CDR3 coding sequence is TGTGCCAGCAGCTCCACAGGCGGGAGGGTGAATGAGCAGTTCTTC.

In the case of this clone: A far bigger clonotype differs at one base, so this is likely a read error. The genes are TRBV7-2 and TRBJ2-7; D may correspond to TRBD1 or TRBD2 (5 bases each). The ends were cut back, 3 bases at V and 6 bases at J, with 6 bases in the middle. Germline CDR1 SGHTA, CDR2 FQGNSA. The CDR3 sequence is 11 residues long. The CDR3 protein is CASSFGGEQYF. The CDR3 DNA reads as TGTGCCAGCAGCTTTGGGGGCGAGCAGTACTTC. Based on the CDR3 plus reference TRBV7-2 and TRBJ2-7, the full variable domain is GAGVSQSPSNKVTEKGKDVELRCDPISGHTALYWYRQSLGQGLEFLIYFQGNSAPDKSGLPSDRFSAERTGGSVSTLTIQRTQQEDSAVYLCASSFGGEQYFGPGTRLTVT.

The chain combines TRBV29-1 with TRBJ1-2; D might be TRBD1 (5 bases). V lost 3 bases to trimming and J lost 8 bases, with 10 bases between them. Germline V gene sequence: CDR1 SQVTM, CDR2 ANQGSEA. The CDR3 length is 11 residues. The CDR3 coding sequence is TGCAGCGTTGAGGGGGTAAGGGGCTACACCTTC. It is translated as CSVEGVRGYTF.

J is TRBJ2-7 and V is TRBV15; D gene unclear. The CDR3 extends over 14 amino acids. V was trimmed by 1 base and J by 6 bases, leaving 13 bases between them. The germline V gene encodes CDR1 LNHNV and CDR2 YYDKDF (reference sequence). For the CDR3, the DNA is TGTGCCACCAGCAGAGCTGGATCCGGACGCGAGCAGTACTTC. Protein: CATSRAGSGREQYF. The full variable domain, with the rest looked up from reference TRBV15 and TRBJ2-7, is DAMVIQNPRYQVTQFGKPVTLSCSQTLNHNVMYWYQQKSSQAPKLLFHYYDKDFNNEADTPDNFQSRRPNTSFCFLDIRSPGLGDTAMYLCATSRAGSGREQYFGPGTRLTVT.

This rearrangement joins TRBV10-3 to TRBJ2-7; D perhaps matches TRBD2 (5 bases). The germline CDR1 and CDR2 sequences are ENHRY and SYGVKD. V was trimmed by 8 bases and J by 4 bases, leaving 12 bases between them. The CDR3 consists of 12 residues. CDR3 bases: TGTGCCATCGGAAATACGGGGTACGAGCAGTACTTC. It is translated as CAIGNTGYEQYF.

The rearrangement uses TRBV28 and TRBJ1-5; TRBD1 might be the D (6 bases). The CDR3 has 16 residues. The V end was cut by 1 base, the J end by 6 bases, with 16 bases between. Germline assignment: CDR1 MDHEN and CDR2 SYDVKM. The CDR3 DNA sequence: TGTGCCAGCAGTTTATTGTTCCGGGGGCGAAGTCAGCCCCAGCATTTT. Protein product: CASSLLFRGRSQPQHF.

Here the CDR3 reads CATSRDLGVRGNTEAFF. CDR3 in DNA: TGTGCCACCAGCAGAGACCTCGGGGTCCGCGGGAACACTGAAGCTTTCTTT. The rearrangement uses TRBV15 and TRBJ1-1; D is ambiguous. The CDR3 covers 17 residues. CDR1 LNHNV and CDR2 YYDKDF come from the germline V gene (reference sequence). Trimming took off 0 bases at V and 1 base at J, with 15 bases between the two ends.

The rearrangement joins TRBV4-1 to TRBJ2-3; the D is unclear. This CDR3 comprises 12 residues. Germline V CDR1 and CDR2: MGHRA, YSYEKL. Trimming removed 2 bases at V and 7 bases at J, with 7 bases between. The CDR3 nucleotides read TGCGCCAGCAGCCAACTGGGATATACGCAGTATTTT. This codes for CASSQLGYTQYF.

CDR3 in DNA: TGTGCCAGCACCCAAAGGGCGGGGGAGACCCAGTACTTC. This encodes CASTQRAGETQYF. The V and J genes are TRBV27 and TRBJ2-5, with a weak D call TRBD2 (6 bases). Germline CDR1 MNHEY, CDR2 SMNVEV (reference sequence). Trimming cost V 7 bases and J 5 bases, with 14 bases left between them. The CDR3 contains 13 residues.

The rearrangement joins TRBV4-1 to TRBJ2-7, with 14 bases fitting TRBD2. J lost 5 bases, V lost 4 bases, and 19 bases had no gene match. Germline V lookup: CDR1 MGHRA, CDR2 YSYEKL. The CDR3 length is 20 residues. The DNA for the CDR3 is TGCGCCAGCAGCCCAGGAAGCGGGACTAGCGGGAGTTTGGGGCCGAACGAGCAGTACTTC. The encoded protein is CASSPGSGTSGSLGPNEQYF.

This clone turned up a few times. This chain uses TRBV9 with TRBJ2-3, with 7 bases aligning to TRBD2. Trimming removed 0 bases from V and 2 bases from J; junction bases left unmatched: 9. The length of the CDR3 is 17 residues. Looked up from germline, CDR1 is SGDLS and CDR2 is YYNGEE. The CDR3 loop reads CASSVAGGRAATDTQYF. In DNA form, the CDR3 reads TGTGCCAGCAGCGTAGCTGGTGGGAGGGCCGCCACAGATACGCAGTATTTT.

This clone turned up a few times. The V call is TRBV28, the J call TRBJ1-5, with 7 bases aligning to TRBD1. CDR3 length equals 15 residues. Unmatched junction bases numbered 10, after V lost 6 bases and J lost 5 bases. CDR1 and CDR2 (germline): MDHEN, SYDVKM. CDR3 nucleotides: TGTGCCAGCAGCCGTCGGACAGGTGAGGATCAGCCCCAGCATTTT. It translates to CASSRRTGEDQPQHF. Full variable domain (missing parts from reference TRBV28 and TRBJ1-5): DVKVTQSSRYLVKRTGEKVFLECVQDMDHENMFWYRQDPGLGLRLIYFSYDVKMKEKGDIPEGYSVSREKKERFSLILESASTNQTSMYLCASSRRTGEDQPQHFGDGTRLSIL.

V usage is TRBV28 and J usage is TRBJ1-6; D unresolved. Germline assignment: CDR1 MDHEN and CDR2 SYDVKM. The V end lost 6 bases, the J end lost 3 bases, and 9 bases lay between the germline ends. There are 14 residues in the CDR3. The CDR3 DNA is TGTGCCAGCAGCTCAGGCGGCTATAATTCACCCCTCCACTTT. It codes for CASSSGGYNSPLHF.

The genes are TRBV6-6 and TRBJ1-5; D not resolved. The CDR3 totals 13 residues. Germline V gives CDR1 MNHNY, CDR2 SVGAGI (reference sequence). Trimming took off 6 bases at V and 6 bases at J, with 12 bases between the two ends. The CDR3 region is CASSISAVQPQHF. CDR3 DNA sequence: TGTGCCAGCAGCATCTCAGCGGTTCAGCCCCAGCATTTT.

This clone was seen more than once but under ten times. The chain has TRBV7-8 and TRBJ1-4; 7 nucleotides agree with TRBD1. The CDR3 sequence is 15 residues long. Trimming removed 5 bases from V and 4 bases from J; junction bases left unmatched: 7. Germline V gene sequence: CDR1 SGHVS, CDR2 FQNEAQ. The CDR3 DNA follows: TGTGCCAGCAGCGCCCGGGACAGCCATAATGAAAAACTGTTTTTT. This sequence encodes CASSARDSHNEKLFF.

The chain has TRBV10-3 and TRBJ2-7; the match to TRBD2 covers 16 bases. The CDR3 is made up of 18 amino acids. Trimming removed 6 bases from V and 2 bases from J; junction bases left unmatched: 10. Germline V gene sequence: CDR1 ENHRY, CDR2 SYGVKD. CDR3 DNA: TGTGCCATCAGCAGCTCCGGGACTAGCGGGAGGGGGACCTACGAGCAGTACTTC. It encodes CAISSSGTSGRGTYEQYF.

The rearrangement joins TRBV18 to TRBJ2-3, with 10 bases lining up with TRBD2. V was pared by 3 bases and J by 2 bases, with 5 bases of the junction left unmatched. This CDR3 spans 16 amino acids. Germline-derived CDR1 and CDR2 are KGHSH and LQKENI. The CDR3, as DNA: TGTGCCAGCTCACCGGAGACTAGCGGGTCCACAGATACGCAGTATTTT. Encoded protein: CASSPETSGSTDTQYF. The variable domain in full, completed from reference TRBV18 and TRBJ2-3, reads NAGVMQNPRHLVRRRGQEARLRCSPMKGHSHVYWYRQLPEEGLKFMVYLQKENIIDESGMPKERFSAEFPKEGPSILRIQQVVRGDSAAYFCASSPETSGSTDTQYFGPGTRLTVL.

The chain has TRBV5-4 and TRBJ1-2; the match to TRBD1 covers 10 bases. Germline CDR1 and CDR2: SGHNT and YYREEE (reference sequence). The ends lost 4 bases at V and 0 bases at J; junction bases unmatched: 9. This CDR3 spans 17 amino acids. CDR3 bases: TGTGCCAGCAGCCAAGGCGGGACAGGGGATTCTAACTATGGCTACACCTTC. It encodes CASSQGGTGDSNYGYTF.

The V call is TRBV25-1, the J call TRBJ1-1; D remains ambiguous. Germline V gene lookup returns CDR1 MGHDK and CDR2 SYGVNS. Deletions cut 8 bases from V and 2 bases from J, with 15 bases between. The CDR3 length is 14 residues. Here the CDR3 reads CASAREGFNTEAFF. The CDR3 DNA follows: TGTGCCAGCGCCCGCGAGGGTTTTAACACTGAAGCTTTCTTT.